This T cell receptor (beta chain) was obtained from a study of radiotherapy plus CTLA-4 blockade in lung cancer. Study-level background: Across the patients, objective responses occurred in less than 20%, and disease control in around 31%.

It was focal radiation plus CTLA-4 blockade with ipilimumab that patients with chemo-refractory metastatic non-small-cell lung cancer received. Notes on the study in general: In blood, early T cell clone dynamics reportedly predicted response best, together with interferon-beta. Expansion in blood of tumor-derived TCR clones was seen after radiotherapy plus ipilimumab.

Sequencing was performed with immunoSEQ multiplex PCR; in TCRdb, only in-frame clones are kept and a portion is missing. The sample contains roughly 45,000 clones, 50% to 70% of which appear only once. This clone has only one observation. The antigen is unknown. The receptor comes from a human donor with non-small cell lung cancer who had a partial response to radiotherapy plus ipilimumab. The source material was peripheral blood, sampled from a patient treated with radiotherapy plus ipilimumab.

This chain's CDR3 is CAWSAGRQSIAFF. In DNA, the CDR3 is TGTGCCTGGAGTGCCGGACGACAGAGCATCGCGTTCTTC. The chain is built from TRBV30 and TRBJ2-1; D is possibly TRBD1 (5 bases). This CDR3 is 13 amino acids long. CDR1 and CDR2 from the germline V gene are GTSNPN and SVGIG (reference sequence). Between the trimmed V and J ends, which lost 1 base and 15 bases, there was a span of 19 bases.